These 16 T cell receptor beta chains share one sample of origin, sequenced in a study of blood T cell repertoires in COVID-19. The data were produced by immunoSEQ multiplex PCR, yet TCRdb's version contains in-frame clones alone and is incomplete. The repertoire consists of 53,000 or so clones, with 86% occurring once and the leading ten covering roughly 10%. The sample was peripheral blood. The receptor set was obtained from a man aged 70-80 years with active COVID-19.

V is TRBV7-2 and J is TRBJ2-2; 13 nucleotides match TRBD2. Germline V lookup: CDR1 SGHTA, CDR2 FQGNSA. V shed 5 bases and J 7 bases; nucleotides not matched to a gene: 7. The CDR3 consists of 16 residues. CDR3 loop: CASSPRTSGGGGELFF. CDR3 in DNA: TGTGCCAGCAGCCCCCGGACTAGCGGGGGAGGCGGGGAGCTGTTTTTT.

Sample share makes this clone medium-sized (0.01 to 0.1%). This chain links TRBV7-3 with TRBJ1-2; maybe TRBD1 (6 bases). The germline CDR1 and CDR2 sequences are SGHTA and FQGTGA. The ends were cut back, 5 bases at V and 6 bases at J, with 13 bases in the middle. There are 13 residues in the CDR3. CDR3 sequence: CASSKAQGNGYTF. CDR3 bases: TGTGCCAGCAGCAAGGCCCAGGGGAATGGCTACACCTTC.

This clone was observed once. V is TRBV19 and J is TRBJ1-5; D might be TRBD1 (5 bases). This CDR3 region has 15 residues. Germline V CDR1 and CDR2: LNHDA, SQIVND (reference sequence). Between the trimmed V and J ends, which lost 2 bases and 2 bases, there was a span of 10 bases. The CDR3 loop is CASSIRGMGNQPQHF. CDR3 sequence (DNA): TGTGCCAGTAGTATACGGGGGATGGGCAATCAGCCCCAGCATTTT.

The J gene is TRBJ2-7, the V gene TRBV12-3 or TRBV12-4; 8 nucleotides agree with TRBD2. The CDR3 has 13 residues. V lost 3 bases, J lost 7 bases, and 5 bases stayed unmatched. The DNA for the CDR3 is TGTGCCAGCAGTTTGAGGGGACTAGGAGAGCAGTACTTC. Translating it yields CASSLRGLGEQYF.

This chain joins TRBV18 and TRBJ1-2; tentative D call: TRBD1 (5 bases). This CDR3 region has 17 residues. From germline, CDR1 is KGHSH and CDR2 LQKENI. Trimming pared 5 bases from V and 3 bases from J, leaving 22 bases between. This CDR3 is CASSSLSRQSSDYGYTF. The CDR3 region has the DNA TGTGCCAGCTCATCACTATCAAGACAGTCTTCTGACTATGGCTACACCTTC.

This clone was seen a few times. V and J are TRBV29-1 and TRBJ1-2, with 12 bases fitting TRBD1. The CDR3 covers 16 residues. V gave up 1 base and J gave up 5 bases; unmatched junction bases: 8. CDR1 and CDR2 from the germline V gene are SQVTM and ANQGSEA. The CDR3 is CSVEGDRGRGEYGYTF. CDR3 sequence (DNA): TGCAGCGTTGAAGGGGACAGGGGGCGAGGGGAATATGGCTACACCTTC.

This clone was recorded once. This chain links TRBV7-9 with TRBJ1-1; D is unclear. The V end was cut by 2 bases, the J end by 0 bases, with 7 bases between. Germline V gene sequence: CDR1 SEHNR, CDR2 FQNEAQ (reference sequence). CDR3 size: 14 residues. This chain's CDR3 is CASSLRVVNTEAFF. As DNA, the CDR3 is TGTGCCAGCAGCTTACGGGTAGTGAACACTGAAGCTTTCTTT. Together with reference TRBV7-9 and TRBJ1-1, the CDR3 gives the full variable domain: DTGVSQNPRHKITKRGQNVTFRCDPISEHNRLYWYRQTLGQGPEFLTYFQNEAQLEKSRLLSDRFSAERPKGSFSTLEIQRTEQGDSAMYLCASSLRVVNTEAFFGQGTRLTVV.

The rearrangement uses TRBV30 and TRBJ1-2, with D tentatively TRBD1 (6 bases). The V end was cut by 2 bases, the J end by 5 bases, with 15 bases between. This CDR3 contains 14 residues. Germline CDR1 reads GTSNPN; CDR2 reads SVGIG (reference sequence). The CDR3 bases are TGTGCCTGGAGTAGGATCGGACAGACGTATGGCTACACCTTC. This encodes CAWSRIGQTYGYTF.

CDR3 in amino acids: CASSYQPGVGDEQYF. CDR3 DNA: TGTGCCAGCAGCTATCAGCCGGGGGTTGGCGACGAGCAGTACTTC. V and J are TRBV7-2 and TRBJ2-7; D perhaps matches TRBD2 (6 bases). Germline-derived CDR1 and CDR2 are SGHTA and FQGNSA. This CDR3 is built from 15 residues. Trimming took 4 bases from V and 5 from J, leaving 18 bases between them.

This chain uses TRBV6-1 with TRBJ2-3; D remains ambiguous. Germline CDR1 is MNHNS and CDR2 is SASEGT. Trimming shortened V by 3 bases and J by 1 base, and 14 bases separated the two germline ends. There are 16 residues in the CDR3. The chain's CDR3 is CASSDNLGPGTDTQYF. The CDR3, as DNA: TGTGCCAGCAGTGATAATTTGGGCCCCGGCACAGATACGCAGTATTTT.

The V gene is TRBV15, the J gene TRBJ1-1; 11 bases are shared with TRBD1. V was pared by 5 bases and J by 5 bases, with 7 bases of the junction left unmatched. The CDR3 has 15 amino acids. In germline, CDR1 is LNHNV, CDR2 YYDKDF (reference sequence). The CDR3 DNA follows: TGTGCCACCAGCCCCCGGGACAGGGGGGGAACTGAAGCTTTCTTT. Its translation: CATSPRDRGGTEAFF.

The V and J genes are TRBV10-3 and TRBJ2-5; 10 bases line up with TRBD1. The germline V gene encodes CDR1 ENHRY and CDR2 SYGVKD. The CDR3 length is 14 residues. The ends lost 6 bases at V and 4 bases at J; junction bases unmatched: 5. In DNA, the CDR3 is TGTGCCATCAGGGGGGACAGGGGAAGAGAGACCCAGTACTTC. Its translation is CAIRGDRGRETQYF.

The J gene is TRBJ2-7, the V gene TRBV29-1; 12 nucleotides line up with TRBD1. CDR3 size: 16 residues. Losses at the gene ends were 0 bases for V and 6 bases for J; bases not matched to a gene: 9. The germline V gene encodes CDR1 SQVTM and CDR2 ANQGSEA. The CDR3 DNA is TGCAGCGTTGAAGATCGGGACAGGGGGCTTTCGGGCGAGCAGTACTTC. Its translation: CSVEDRDRGLSGEQYF.

The genes are TRBV12-5 and TRBJ1-6, with TRBD1 matching over 8 bases. There are 14 residues in the CDR3. V was clipped by 3 bases and J by 10 bases; unmatched bases: 5. Germline lookup yields CDR1 LGHNT and CDR2 FRNRAP. Here the CDR3 DNA reads TGTGCTAGTGGTTTAAGACAGGGGCGATCACCCCTCCACTTT. This translates into CASGLRQGRSPLHF.

This clone was picked up a small number of times. J is TRBJ1-1 and V is TRBV11-2; perhaps TRBD1 as D (5 bases). Germline V lookup: CDR1 SGHAT, CDR2 FQNNGV. The V end lost 0 bases, the J end lost 4 bases, and 12 bases lay between the germline ends. This CDR3 has 15 amino acids. The CDR3 protein is CASSLEGGRSTEAFF. The CDR3 region has the DNA TGTGCCAGCAGCTTAGAGGGGGGTCGGAGCACTGAAGCTTTCTTT.

The chain recombines TRBV27 with TRBJ1-1; 9 bases align to TRBD1. Germline lookup yields CDR1 MNHEY and CDR2 SMNVEV (reference sequence). This CDR3 is 18 amino acids long. After removal of 6 bases from V and 4 bases from J, the junction contained 18 bases not matched to a gene. CDR3 bases: TGTGCCAGCAGCCCTGTTTCCGGGACAGGGCGGAGCGGCACTGAAGCTTTCTTT. It translates to CASSPVSGTGRSGTEAFF.